These 29 T cell receptor beta chains originate from one sample sequenced in a study of blood T cell repertoires in COVID-19. Here immunoSEQ multiplex PCR was the method, and the copy in TCRdb shows in-frame clones only, minus some. The sample includes 200,000 to 250,000 clones, roughly 88% of them seen just once. The sample comprised PBMCs or T cells enriched from blood (not recorded which). These receptors were obtained from a woman in her twenties or thirties who had been exposed to COVID-19.

The genes are TRBV7-8 and TRBJ2-5, with 7 bases aligning to TRBD1. Germline loops: CDR1 SGHVS, CDR2 FQNEAQ. CDR3 size: 14 residues. V shed 1 base and J 5 bases; nucleotides not matched to a gene: 4. In DNA form, the CDR3 reads TGTGCCAGCAGCTTAGAACAGGGGTCGGAGACCCAGTACTTC. Its protein is CASSLEQGSETQYF.

The chain uses TRBV6-5 and TRBJ2-7; D is unclear. With 6 bases removed from V and 6 bases from J, the gap between germline ends came to 15 bases. The CDR3 loop spans 13 amino acids. CDR1 is MNHEY and CDR2 is SVGAGI in the germline V gene. Written as DNA, the CDR3 is TGTGCCAGCAGGGTCCCCCTATCATCCGAGCAGTACTTC. As protein: CASRVPLSSEQYF.

The gene calls are TRBV5-6 and TRBJ2-1; D ambiguous. CDR3 length: 12 amino acids. V was clipped by 2 bases and J by 6 bases, with 6 bases between them. CDR1 and CDR2 (germline): SGHDT, YYEEEE. CDR3 sequence reads: CASSFSRNEQFF. The DNA of the CDR3 is TGTGCCAGCAGCTTTTCGCGCAATGAGCAGTTCTTC. The complete variable domain, with remaining parts taken from reference TRBV5-6 and TRBJ2-1, reads DAGVTQSPTHLIKTRGQQVTLRCSPKSGHDTVSWYQQALGQGPQFIFQYYEEEERQRGNFPDRFSGHQFPNYSSELNVNALLLGDSALYLCASSFSRNEQFFGPGTRLTVL.

In the case of this clone: At one end the junction does not follow the germline gene, possibly because of a read error. The J gene is TRBJ2-7, the V gene TRBV6-1; 9 nucleotides match TRBD2. Per the germline V gene, CDR1 is MNHNS and CDR2 is SASEGT. The CDR3 has 13 residues. This chain's CDR3 is CASSELWREGLNF. The CDR3 coding sequence is TGTGCCAGCAGTGAACTATGGCGGGAGGGCCTAAACTTC.

V gene TRBV21-1 combines with J gene TRBJ2-7; the table's D gene call, TRBD1, was not cross checked with the DNA. TRBV21-1 is recorded as a pseudogene. This CDR3 region has 14 residues. The CDR3 coding sequence is TGTGCCGCAGGGAAAGGACCAAGCTCCTACGAGCAGTACTTC. Translating it yields CAAGKGPSSYEQYF.

The chain is built from TRBV5-4 and TRBJ2-5; D call uncertain. This CDR3 is built from 15 residues. Germline-derived CDR1 and CDR2 are SGHNT and YYREEE (reference sequence). V lost 0 bases to trimming and J lost 5 bases, with 14 bases between them. CDR3 residues: CASSLESVTYETQYF. CDR3 DNA sequence: TGTGCCAGCAGCTTGGAATCGGTAACCTACGAGACCCAGTACTTC.

The rearrangement links TRBV2 to TRBJ2-1; 9 positions match TRBD1. In germline, CDR1 is SNHLY, CDR2 FYNNEI. The CDR3 consists of 15 residues. V was clipped by 2 bases and J by 4 bases; unmatched bases: 3. CDR3 sequence reads: CASSEIGTGYNEQFF. For the CDR3, the DNA is TGTGCCAGCAGTGAAATCGGGACAGGGTACAATGAGCAGTTCTTC.

The V call is TRBV19, the J call TRBJ1-2, with D possibly TRBD1 on 5 matching bases. CDR1 is LNHDA and CDR2 is SQIVND in the germline V gene (reference sequence). V dropped 6 bases and J dropped 8 bases, with 13 bases sitting between them. This CDR3 spans 12 amino acids. CDR3 region: CASRGGDVGYTF. CDR3 coding DNA: TGTGCCAGTAGAGGAGGGGACGTCGGCTACACCTTC.

This chain uses TRBV11-2 with TRBJ2-2, with 9 bases that match TRBD2. The CDR3 is 15 amino acids. The germline V gene encodes CDR1 SGHAT and CDR2 FQNNGV. V lost 4 bases and J lost 7; bases outside the gene matches: 7. The CDR3 sequence is CASSWAAGGLGELFF. CDR3 nucleotides: TGTGCCAGCAGCTGGGCAGCGGGAGGTCTCGGGGAGCTGTTTTTT.

The chain has TRBV10-2 and TRBJ2-1, with 7 nucleotides matching TRBD1. Trimming removed 6 bases from V and 7 bases from J; junction bases left unmatched: 15. Germline loops: CDR1 WSHSY, CDR2 SAAADI. The length of the CDR3 is 16 residues. Here the CDR3 DNA reads TGCGCCAGCAGCTCACCCGAGACAGGGATTGGGAATGAGCAGTTCTTC. It encodes CASSSPETGIGNEQFF.

The chain is built from TRBV28 and TRBJ1-5, with D possibly TRBD1 on 5 matching bases. The CDR3 sequence is 15 residues long. The V gene's germline CDR1 is MDHEN and CDR2 SYDVKM. The germline V and J ends were trimmed by 5 bases and 5 bases, with 16 bases remaining between them. The CDR3 region is CASSPPWGVDQPQHF. The CDR3 DNA reads TGTGCCAGCAGTCCCCCTTGGGGGGTCGATCAGCCCCAGCATTTT.

About this clone itself: Additional DNA sequences in this sample encode the identical CDR3. This rearrangement joins TRBV19 to TRBJ1-5; D unresolved. Germline V gene lookup returns CDR1 LNHDA and CDR2 SQIVND (reference sequence). The V gene lost 3 bases and the J gene lost 0 bases, with 6 bases spanning the gap. This CDR3 has 14 amino acids. The CDR3 DNA follows: TGTGCCAGTAGTATCCGGGTTAGCAATCAGCCCCAGCATTTT. This codes for CASSIRVSNQPQHF.

This chain connects TRBV30 to TRBJ2-1, with D possibly TRBD1 on 6 matching bases. Germline-derived CDR1 and CDR2 are GTSNPN and SVGIG (reference sequence). The germline V and J ends were trimmed by 4 bases and 0 bases, with 10 bases remaining between them. The CDR3 loop spans 14 amino acids. CDR3: CAWNTGRSYNEQFF. The CDR3, as DNA: TGTGCCTGGAATACAGGGCGCTCCTACAATGAGCAGTTCTTC.

This sequence joins TRBV19 and TRBJ2-7; possibly TRBD2 for D (5 bases). The ends were cut back, 1 base at V and 2 bases at J, with 9 bases in the middle. Germline V gene data show CDR1 as LNHDA and CDR2 as SQIVND (reference sequence). The CDR3 is 14 amino acids. The CDR3 coding sequence is TGTGCCAGTAGTATAGGGACTGCAACCTACGAGCAGTACTTC. This translates into CASSIGTATYEQYF.

This clone was detected only once. The chain links TRBV11-1 to TRBJ2-1; possible D gene TRBD2, 5 bases. V was cut by 0 bases and J by 8 bases, with 8 bases left in between. Germline assignment: CDR1 SGHAT and CDR2 FQDESV (reference sequence). The CDR3 runs 13 residues. The chain's CDR3 is CASSLAARDEQFF. For the CDR3, the DNA is TGTGCCAGCAGCTTAGCTGCGAGGGATGAGCAGTTCTTC. Full variable domain (missing parts from reference TRBV11-1 and TRBJ2-1): EAEVAQSPRYKITEKSQAVAFWCDPISGHATLYWYRQILGQGPELLVQFQDESVVDDSQLPKDRFSAERLKGVDSTLKIQPAELGDSAMYLCASSLAARDEQFFGPGTRLTVL.

This rearrangement joins TRBV20-1 to TRBJ1-3; the D gene is possibly TRBD1 (6 bases). The V and J ends lost 3 bases and 0 bases respectively, with 9 bases between them. Per the germline V gene, CDR1 is DFQATT and CDR2 is SNEGSKA (reference sequence). This CDR3 has 14 amino acids. The CDR3 loop reads CSASMDSSGNTIYF. In DNA form, the CDR3 reads TGCAGTGCTAGTATGGACAGCTCTGGAAACACCATATATTTT.

This chain connects TRBV2 to TRBJ2-1, with 8 bases lining up with TRBD1. The junction had 11 bases not matched to a gene; V was cut back by 2 bases and J by 8 bases. Germline lookup yields CDR1 SNHLY and CDR2 FYNNEI. The CDR3 consists of 16 residues. CDR3 sequence (DNA): TGTGCCAGCAGTGAAAGAAGCACAGGGGGTTGGCATGAGCAGTTCTTC. Amino acid sequence: CASSERSTGGWHEQFF.

V is TRBV12-3 or TRBV12-4 and J is TRBJ2-1; D is unclear. The CDR3 sequence is 11 residues long. Trimming cost V 3 bases and J 10 bases, with 7 bases left between them. The CDR3 loop is CASSLAEEQFF. Written as DNA, the CDR3 is TGTGCCAGCAGTTTGGCGGAAGAGCAGTTCTTC.

The V and J genes are TRBV6-5 and TRBJ1-3; D is unresolved. CDR3 length: 15 amino acids. The ends were cut back, 4 bases at V and 0 bases at J, with 10 bases in the middle. From germline, CDR1 is MNHEY and CDR2 SVGAGI. CDR3 protein: CASSLQSPSGNTIYF. For the CDR3, the DNA is TGTGCCAGCAGTTTACAGTCTCCCTCTGGAAACACCATATATTTT.

The chain combines TRBV3-1 (or the pseudogene TRBV3-2) with TRBJ1-1; D might be TRBD1 (6 bases). Germline CDR1 is LGHDT and CDR2 is YNNKEL (reference sequence). V lost 3 bases and J lost 6, with 14 bases in between. The CDR3 loop spans 14 amino acids. The CDR3 here is CASSHEDRIAEAFF. The DNA for the CDR3 is TGTGCCAGCAGCCACGAGGACAGAATAGCTGAAGCTTTCTTT.

The genes are TRBV5-1 and TRBJ2-3; 8 positions match TRBD2. Germline values: CDR1 SGHRS, CDR2 YFSETQ. V shed 4 bases and J 1 base; nucleotides not matched to a gene: 14. This CDR3 is built from 18 residues. This CDR3 is CASSTMGTSSVGTDTQYF. CDR3 nucleotide sequence: TGCGCCAGCAGCACCATGGGGACTAGTAGTGTTGGCACAGATACGCAGTATTTT.

This clone was found once. J is TRBJ2-7 and V is TRBV11-2; 7 positions match TRBD2. This CDR3 is built from 14 residues. The junction had 10 bases not matched to a gene; V was cut back by 5 bases and J by 6 bases. The germline CDR1 and CDR2 sequences are SGHAT and FQNNGV. The CDR3 coding sequence is TGTGCCAGCAGCCCCATGGGAGGGTTCGGCGAGCAGTACTTC. Protein product: CASSPMGGFGEQYF. The full variable domain, its missing parts supplied by reference TRBV11-2 and TRBJ2-7, is EAGVAQSPRYKIIEKRQSVAFWCNPISGHATLYWYQQILGQGPKLLIQFQNNGVVDDSQLPKDRFSAERLKGVDSTLKIQPAKLEDSAVYLCASSPMGGFGEQYFGPGTRLTVT.

J is TRBJ1-2 and V is TRBV19; 7 bases align to TRBD1. Germline values: CDR1 LNHDA, CDR2 SQIVND (reference sequence). V lost 2 bases and J lost 5; bases outside the gene matches: 5. This CDR3 is built from 14 residues. CDR3 residues: CASSIRGTAYGYTF. The CDR3 DNA follows: TGTGCCAGTAGTATACGGGGGACAGCATATGGCTACACCTTC.

The chain has TRBV18 and TRBJ1-6; 8 bases align to TRBD1. The CDR3 totals 14 residues. J was trimmed by 10 bases and V by 6 bases; bases with no gene match: 8. CDR1 is KGHSH, CDR2 LQKENI, per germline. As DNA, the CDR3 is TGTGCCAGCTCCCCTTTGCGGGACAGGTCACCCCTCCACTTT. This sequence encodes CASSPLRDRSPLHF.

This rearrangement joins TRBV4-1 to TRBJ2-7, with D possibly matching TRBD2 (6 bases). The ends were cut back, 0 bases at V and 6 bases at J, with 15 bases in the middle. The CDR3 has 15 residues. The germline CDR1 and CDR2 sequences are MGHRA and YSYEKL. CDR3 in DNA: TGCGCCAGCAGCCAAGAAACGGGAGAAACGGGCGAGCAGTACTTC. Its translation is CASSQETGETGEQYF.

The J gene is TRBJ1-1, the V gene TRBV3-1 (or the pseudogene TRBV3-2); a possible D gene is TRBD1 (5 bases). The V gene lost 1 base and the J gene lost 0 bases, with 9 bases spanning the gap. This CDR3 contains 15 residues. Germline values: CDR1 LGHDT, CDR2 YNNKEL (reference sequence). The CDR3 DNA follows: TGTGCCAGCAGCCAAGGAAGGGGTCTGAACACTGAAGCTTTCTTT. Protein: CASSQGRGLNTEAFF.

The genes are TRBV10-1 and TRBJ1-1; D call uncertain. V was cut by 10 bases and J by 4 bases, with 16 bases left in between. CDR1 WNHNN and CDR2 SYGVQD come from the germline V gene (reference sequence). The CDR3 extends over 13 amino acids. CDR3 DNA sequence: TGCGCCACCATGTCAGGTCGTGGCACTGAAGCTTTCTTT. Amino acids: CATMSGRGTEAFF.

In nucleotides, the CDR3 is TGTGCCAGCAGTTTACACTCTGGGGCCAACGTCCTGACTTTC. Protein product: CASSLHSGANVLTF. The chain joins TRBV28 to TRBJ2-6; D gene ambiguous. The CDR3 has 14 amino acids. Germline loops: CDR1 MDHEN, CDR2 SYDVKM. The V end lost 2 bases, the J end lost 0 bases, and 2 bases lay between the germline ends.

V is TRBV28 and J is TRBJ2-7; 7 bases align to TRBD1. The V gene end was trimmed by 5 bases and the J gene end by 7 bases; junction bases not matched to a gene: 5. The CDR3 totals 12 residues. The V gene's germline CDR1 is MDHEN and CDR2 SYDVKM. The CDR3 here is CASSGRGSEQYF. CDR3 coding DNA: TGTGCCAGCAGTGGCAGGGGGTCTGAGCAGTACTTC.